What follows are 21 T cell receptor beta chains derived from one specimen sequenced in a study of PD-1 blockade in classical Hodgkin lymphoma (dated by TCRdb to about 2020). The protocol used for the library was the immunoSEQ multiplex PCR assay. The clones in this table, taken by TCRdb from immuneACCESS, are in-frame only. Not every clone is retained; where verified, under half of the shortfall comes from an unresolved V gene, and the cause of the rest is unknown. This sample lists 26,000 or so clones; over 60% were detected once. The top ten clones comprise around 2.3% of the sample. The sample's time point label, in plain terms: cycle 1 day 1 (C1D1), immediately before nivolumab initiation. Every trial patient had relapsed after autologous stem cell transplantation, and cohorts A, B and C differed in prior brentuximab vedotin exposure. Magnetic negative selection with a Miltenyi CD4+ T cell isolation kit was used to purify CD4+ T cells from thawed PBMCs.

The sequencing here drew on CD4+ T cells from blood, taken at baseline. Receptor source: a human donor with classical Hodgkin lymphoma.

V is TRBV7-6 and J is TRBJ2-2; tentative D call: TRBD1 (6 bases). The length of the CDR3 is 18 residues. In germline, CDR1 is SGHVS, CDR2 FNYEAQ. The V and J ends lost 2 bases and 0 bases respectively, with 16 bases between them. CDR3 nucleotides: TGTGCCAGCAGCTTACCGAGACAGGCTCCTACGAACACCGGGGAGCTGTTTTTT. Its protein is CASSLPRQAPTNTGELFF.

The J gene is TRBJ1-6, the V gene TRBV19; D remains ambiguous. Between the trimmed V and J ends, which lost 4 bases and 7 bases, there was a span of 11 bases. The length of the CDR3 is 14 residues. The germline CDR1 and CDR2 sequences are LNHDA and SQIVND (reference sequence). The CDR3 loop is CASSRNLLNSPLHF. CDR3 DNA sequence: TGTGCCAGTAGTAGAAACCTATTAAATTCACCCCTCCACTTT.

The V call is TRBV27, the J call TRBJ2-7; maybe TRBD1 (6 bases). The germline CDR1 and CDR2 sequences are MNHEY and SMNVEV (reference sequence). Trimming pared 7 bases from V and 3 bases from J, leaving 13 bases between. The length of the CDR3 is 13 residues. The CDR3 is CASKGQGSYEQYF. The CDR3 DNA is TGTGCCAGCAAGGGGCAGGGGAGCTACGAGCAGTACTTC.

The chain links TRBV11-2 to TRBJ1-2; weak D call: TRBD1 (5 bases). This CDR3 has 16 residues. The ends were cut back, 5 bases at V and 3 bases at J, with 19 bases in the middle. Germline loops: CDR1 SGHAT, CDR2 FQNNGV. CDR3 in DNA: TGTGCCAGCAGCGCCCGTGGTAGGGGCGAAGACTATGGCTACACCTTC. Amino acids: CASSARGRGEDYGYTF.

This clone appeared a few times. The rearrangement links TRBV9 to TRBJ1-1; D unresolved. The CDR3 sequence is 13 residues long. The V gene lost 1 base and the J gene lost 2 bases, with 6 bases spanning the gap. Germline values: CDR1 SGDLS, CDR2 YYNGEE. In DNA form, the CDR3 reads TGTGCCAGCAGCGTACGGGTAAACACTGAAGCTTTCTTT. It encodes CASSVRVNTEAFF.

The chain has TRBV5-6 and TRBJ1-1; D ambiguous. The CDR3 has 13 residues. Between the trimmed V and J ends, which lost 6 bases and 3 bases, there was a span of 12 bases. The germline gives CDR1 SGHDT, CDR2 YYEEEE. The CDR3 DNA reads TGTGCCAGCACGCTAGAGTTCGACACTGAAGCTTTCTTT. Translation gives CASTLEFDTEAFF.

Comment on this clone: A junction end diverges from the germline sequence, so it may reflect a read error. V gene TRBV5-1 combines with J gene TRBJ2-7; D remains unclear. The germline V gene has CDR1 SGHRS and CDR2 YFSETQ. The CDR3 spans 14 residues. The CDR3 protein is CATSLESPPLKMYF. CDR3 nucleotide sequence: TGCGCCACCAGCTTGGAGTCGCCACCTCTCAAAATGTACTTC. Full variable domain (missing parts from reference TRBV5-1 and TRBJ2-7): KAGVTQTPRYLIKTRGQQVTLSCSPISGHRSVSWYQQTPGQGLQFLFEYFSETQRNKGNFPGRFSGRQFSNSRSEMNVSTLELGDSALYLCATSLESPPLKMYFGPGTRLTVT.

This chain connects TRBV6-5 to TRBJ1-1; D gene ambiguous. From germline, CDR1 is MNHEY and CDR2 SVGAGI. This CDR3 region has 13 residues. The V end lost 7 bases, the J end lost 1 base, and 10 bases lay between the germline ends. The CDR3 protein is CASTYHRNTEAFF. Here the CDR3 DNA reads TGTGCCAGCACCTACCACAGGAACACTGAAGCTTTCTTT.

This clone was counted between two and nine times. This chain links TRBV5-3 with TRBJ1-2, with TRBD1 matching over 7 bases. TRBV5-3 is annotated as an ORF whose role is uncertain. J was trimmed by 4 bases and V by 1 base; bases with no gene match: 1. The CDR3 contains 13 residues. CDR3 protein: CARSLSGGYGYTF. The CDR3 DNA follows: TGTGCCAGAAGCTTGTCAGGGGGCTATGGCTACACCTTC.

The rearrangement links TRBV27 to TRBJ2-7; no firm D call. CDR1 MNHEY and CDR2 SMNVEV come from the germline V gene (reference sequence). CDR3 length: 14 amino acids. Trimming stripped 8 bases from V and 2 bases from J, with 16 bases between. The CDR3 coding sequence is TGTGCCAGCCACTCCTGGGCAGGTACCTACGAGCAGTACTTC. As protein: CASHSWAGTYEQYF.

In nucleotides, the CDR3 is TGTGCCATCAGTGACAGTGGACAGCTCTATCAGCCCCAGCATTTT. It yields the protein CAISDSGQLYQPQHF. The chain uses TRBV10-3 and TRBJ1-5, with D possibly TRBD1 on 6 matching bases. V was clipped by 3 bases and J by 5 bases, with 14 bases between them. CDR1 is ENHRY and CDR2 is SYGVKD in the germline V gene. The CDR3 contains 15 residues.

This chain connects TRBV5-4 to TRBJ2-1, with D possibly being TRBD2 (5 bases). The CDR3 loop spans 15 amino acids. V was shortened by 0 bases and J by 2 bases, with 9 bases between the two germline ends. Germline V gene lookup returns CDR1 SGHNT and CDR2 YYREEE (reference sequence). In nucleotides, the CDR3 is TGTGCCAGCAGCTTGGACCGCGGGCCCTACAATGAGCAGTTCTTC. Its protein is CASSLDRGPYNEQFF. The variable domain in full, completed from reference TRBV5-4 and TRBJ2-1, reads ETGVTQSPTHLIKTRGQQVTLRCSSQSGHNTVSWYQQALGQGPQFIFQYYREEENGRGNFPPRFSGLQFPNYSSELNVNALELDDSALYLCASSLDRGPYNEQFFGPGTRLTVL.

This clone appeared a few times. The chain links TRBV6-4 to TRBJ1-2; unclear D gene. V shed 2 bases and J shed 12 bases, with 19 bases lying between them. This CDR3 has 14 amino acids. Germline CDR1 is MRHNA and CDR2 is SNTAGT. CDR3 nucleotides: TGTGCCAGCAGTGACGGTCCACCCCTATGGCTACACACCTTC. As protein: CASSDGPPLWLHTF.

The chain employs TRBV2 and TRBJ1-6; tentatively, D is TRBD1 (5 bases). Per germline, CDR1 SNHLY and CDR2 FYNNEI. The V end lost 4 bases, the J end lost 6 bases, and 16 bases lay between the germline ends. The CDR3 spans 16 residues. CDR3 loop: CASSGPSGDRNSPLHF. CDR3 DNA sequence: TGTGCCAGCAGTGGACCTTCGGGGGATCGTAATTCACCCCTCCACTTT. Filled out from reference TRBV2 and TRBJ1-6, the complete variable domain reads EPEVTQTPSHQVTQMGQEVILRCVPISNHLYFYWYRQILGQKVEFLVSFYNNEISEKSEIFDDQFSVERPDGSNFTLKIRSTKLEDSAMYFCASSGPSGDRNSPLHFGNGTRLTVT.

The chain couples TRBV4-2 to TRBJ1-6; TRBD1 aligns across 9 bases. Germline CDR1 is LGHNA and CDR2 is YNFKEQ. The CDR3 covers 15 residues. V lost 0 bases to trimming and J lost 10 bases; unmatched junction nucleotides: 4. The CDR3 protein is CASSQDRDRVSPLHF. In DNA form, the CDR3 reads TGTGCCAGCAGCCAAGACCGGGACAGGGTATCACCCCTCCACTTT.

The gene calls are TRBV29-1 and TRBJ2-3; 7 bases match TRBD2. V lost 4 bases, J lost 2 bases, and 12 bases stayed unmatched. Germline V gene lookup returns CDR1 SQVTM and CDR2 ANQGSEA. CDR3 size: 16 residues. This CDR3 is CSVGLTGGGSTDTQYF. The CDR3 DNA follows: TGCAGCGTTGGTCTTACTGGCGGGGGTTCCACAGATACGCAGTATTTT.

The chain employs TRBV18 and TRBJ1-4; 8 positions match TRBD1. The CDR3 loop spans 14 amino acids. Per germline, CDR1 KGHSH and CDR2 LQKENI. V shed 3 bases, J shed 6 bases, and the junction held 3 bases outside the gene matches. The CDR3 loop reads CASSPQGAYEKLFF. For the CDR3, the DNA is TGTGCCAGCTCACCTCAGGGGGCCTATGAAAAACTGTTTTTT.

In this sample, this clone is medium-sized. The CDR3 is CASSWDTRSGANVLTF. The CDR3 DNA sequence: TGCGCCAGCAGCTGGGACACCCGCTCTGGGGCCAACGTCCTGACTTTC. V and J are TRBV5-1 and TRBJ2-6; the D gene is possibly TRBD1 (6 bases). V lost 3 bases to trimming and J lost 0 bases, with 10 bases between them. The germline V gene encodes CDR1 SGHRS and CDR2 YFSETQ. The CDR3 is 16 residues long. Variable domain in full (rest from reference TRBV5-1 and TRBJ2-6): KAGVTQTPRYLIKTRGQQVTLSCSPISGHRSVSWYQQTPGQGLQFLFEYFSETQRNKGNFPGRFSGRQFSNSRSEMNVSTLELGDSALYLCASSWDTRSGANVLTFGAGSRLTVL.

The gene calls are TRBV5-1 and TRBJ2-5; D gene ambiguous. Germline V lookup: CDR1 SGHRS, CDR2 YFSETQ. V lost 0 bases and J 1 base, leaving 4 bases between the germline ends. The CDR3 has 13 residues. CDR3 loop: CASSLESQETQYF. In DNA form, the CDR3 reads TGCGCCAGCAGCTTGGAGTCCCAAGAGACCCAGTACTTC.

The genes are TRBV29-1 and TRBJ2-7; 8 nucleotides agree with TRBD1. CDR3 size: 14 residues. CDR1 SQVTM and CDR2 ANQGSEA come from the germline V gene. J lost 4 bases, V lost 6 bases, and 11 bases had no gene match. CDR3 coding DNA: TGCAGCGTGTCGGACAGGGTGGAGGGGTACGAGCAGTACTTC. It yields the protein CSVSDRVEGYEQYF.

This chain connects TRBV5-1 to TRBJ2-7; 9 bases are shared with TRBD1. CDR3 length: 13 residues. CDR1 is SGHRS, CDR2 YFSETQ, per germline. The J segment lost 6 bases and the V segment lost 3 bases, leaving 4 bases of the junction unmatched. The CDR3 region has the DNA TGCGCCAGCAGCTGGACAGGGGAGAGCGAGCAGTACTTC. Translating it yields CASSWTGESEQYF.